The next 6 T cell receptor beta chains were all read from a single sample in a study of Ad26.COV2.S vaccination and SARS-CoV-2 variants (dated by TCRdb to about 2021). The library was prepared using the immunoSEQ multiplex PCR assay. This is the immuneACCESS table as TCRdb keeps it, with only in-frame sequences that have V and J called. A part of the clones is gone; compared with another copy, unresolved V genes explain less than half, and the rest is unexplained. Counted in this sample were some 400,000 clones; approximately 90% of them appeared once. The top ten clonotypes cover approximately 1.9% of the sample. The treatment or condition label, as the study defines it: roughly 19 received Ad26.COV2.S at low or high dose, single or two shots; about 5 received placebo; per-sample allocation not given. For vaccine and placebo recipients, repertoires were sequenced using samples collected on day 63 after the first injection.

The source material was peripheral blood, sampled in a trial of Ad26.COV2.S vaccine versus placebo. The source of these receptors is a person between 18 and 65 years old who received the Ad26.COV2.S COVID-19 vaccine or a placebo.

The chain recombines TRBV3-1 (or the pseudogene TRBV3-2) with TRBJ1-2; a possible D gene is TRBD1 (5 bases). V lost 3 bases and J lost 12, with 14 bases in between. The CDR3 has 12 amino acids. Germline loops: CDR1 LGHDT, CDR2 YNNKEL (reference sequence). The CDR3, as DNA: TGTGCCAGCAGCCACCTTGGGACTGACAACACCTTC. Its protein is CASSHLGTDNTF.

The chain couples TRBV11-2 to TRBJ2-1; 9 bases align to TRBD1. V trimming: 5 bases; J trimming: 4 bases; junction bases outside the gene matches: 9. Germline V gene lookup returns CDR1 SGHAT and CDR2 FQNNGV. This CDR3 spans 16 amino acids. Here the CDR3 reads CASSGGTGLRYNEQFF. CDR3 DNA: TGTGCCAGCAGCGGGGGGACAGGGCTTCGGTACAATGAGCAGTTCTTC.

V and J are TRBV5-1 and TRBJ2-3; weak D call: TRBD2 (5 bases). Looked up from germline, CDR1 is SGHRS and CDR2 is YFSETQ. Trimming shortened V by 5 bases and J by 3 bases, and 19 bases separated the two germline ends. This CDR3 contains 16 residues. The CDR3, as DNA: TGCGCCAGCAGTTCCGGACTCGACTCTGGAACAGATACGCAGTATTTT. Translation: CASSSGLDSGTDTQYF.

This clone was observed a few times. The V gene is TRBV11-3, the J gene TRBJ2-2, with no clear D. V gave up 1 base and J gave up 5 bases, with 11 bases separating them. The germline gives CDR1 SGHNT, CDR2 YENEEA. This CDR3 spans 15 amino acids. The CDR3 DNA is TGTGCCAGCAGCTTAGTGGGGATTATGACCGGGGAGCTGTTTTTT. Its translation is CASSLVGIMTGELFF.

This chain uses TRBV7-2 with TRBJ2-3; D is possibly TRBD2 (5 bases). The ends were cut back, 3 bases at V and 6 bases at J, with 10 bases in the middle. CDR3 length: 13 residues. Germline V gene data show CDR1 as SGHTA and CDR2 as FQGNSA. For the CDR3, the DNA is TGTGCCAGCAGCTTCCGTGGCGGGGATACGCAGTATTTT. Residues: CASSFRGGDTQYF.

The chain has TRBV11-3 and TRBJ2-1; 8 bases map to TRBD2. Germline-derived CDR1 and CDR2 are SGHNT and YENEEA. The CDR3 loop spans 16 amino acids. V dropped 3 bases and J dropped 7; count of bases not matched to a gene: 11. The CDR3 sequence is CASSFWALAADNEQFF. The CDR3 DNA reads TGTGCCAGCAGCTTTTGGGCACTAGCGGCAGATAATGAGCAGTTCTTC.